A single sample gave rise to the 10 T cell receptor beta chains below, sequenced in a study of blood T cell repertoires in COVID-19 (TCRdb year 2020). Library generation was performed with the immunoSEQ multiplex PCR assay. Drawn from immuneACCESS, this table holds only the in-frame rearrangements with V and J called that TCRdb kept. Clones are partly lost; checked studies trace under half to an unresolved V gene and leave the rest unexplained. Within this sample are 200,000 to 300,000 clones, with 91% of them counted one time only. The leading ten clones occupy 2.5% to 3% of the sample. Sequences were obtained from peripheral blood. All receptors derive from a person aged 18 to 35 with COVID-19, enrolled during active disease.

J is TRBJ2-1 and V is TRBV7-8; 16 bases agree with TRBD2. The CDR3 sequence is 20 residues long. Germline CDR1 reads SGHVS; CDR2 reads FQNEAQ. With 5 bases clipped from V and 2 bases from J, the junction kept 12 bases outside the gene matches. Here the CDR3 reads CASSLRSGTSGRAAYNEQFF. DNA for the CDR3: TGTGCCAGCAGCCTTAGGTCCGGGACTAGCGGGAGGGCCGCCTACAATGAGCAGTTCTTC.

As to this clone: Compared with germline, one end of the junction differs, possibly owing to a read error. This rearrangement joins TRBV27 to TRBJ2-5, with D perhaps TRBD2 (5 bases). The CDR3 runs to 17 residues. Germline CDR1 MNHEY, CDR2 SMNVEV (reference sequence). The CDR3 region is CASSSRTARIRKEAQYF. The CDR3 DNA follows: TGTGCCAGCAGTTCCCGGACTGCTAGAATCCGAAAAGAGGCCCAGTACTTC.

The chain uses TRBV24-1 and TRBJ2-7; D gene ambiguous. V lost 2 bases and J lost 5, with 12 bases in between. CDR3 length equals 14 residues. Germline CDR1 reads KGHDR; CDR2 reads SFDVKD. The CDR3 loop reads CATSDSETRHEQYF. CDR3 in DNA: TGTGCCACCAGTGATTCCGAGACACGGCACGAGCAGTACTTC.

This rearrangement joins TRBV6-2 or TRBV6-3 to TRBJ2-3; 8 nucleotides match TRBD1. The trim removed 2 bases at V and 1 base at J, leaving 2 bases unmatched. The germline CDR1 and CDR2 sequences are MNHEY and SVGEGT. This CDR3 has 15 amino acids. CDR3 in amino acids: CASSYGQGGTDTQYF. In nucleotides, the CDR3 is TGTGCCAGCAGTTACGGACAGGGTGGCACAGATACGCAGTATTTT.

This chain connects TRBV5-6 to TRBJ2-7; 7 bases align to TRBD2. The ends lost 2 bases at V and 4 bases at J; junction bases unmatched: 6. Germline V lookup: CDR1 SGHDT, CDR2 YYEEEE. This CDR3 is 14 amino acids long. CDR3: CASSFGGGGYEQYF. CDR3 nucleotides: TGTGCCAGCAGCTTTGGTGGGGGAGGGTACGAGCAGTACTTC.

The chain joins TRBV11-2 to TRBJ2-3, with D maybe TRBD2 (5 bases). Germline V CDR1 and CDR2: SGHAT, FQNNGV. The CDR3 is 15 residues long. V was trimmed by 0 bases and J by 6 bases, leaving 13 bases between them. CDR3 bases: TGTGCCAGCAGCTTAGATCTGGACTCGGCGGATACGCAGTATTTT. Encoded protein: CASSLDLDSADTQYF.

This clone was seen a single time. The rearrangement uses TRBV5-1 and TRBJ2-7; 9 nucleotides agree with TRBD2. Germline V lookup: CDR1 SGHRS, CDR2 YFSETQ. With 0 bases clipped from V and 1 base from J, the junction kept 5 bases outside the gene matches. The CDR3 sequence is 16 residues long. DNA for the CDR3: TGCGCCAGCAGCTTGGATAGCGGGAGTCAGTCCTACGAGCAGTACTTC. This sequence encodes CASSLDSGSQSYEQYF.

This rearrangement joins TRBV3-1 (or the pseudogene TRBV3-2) to TRBJ2-1; D ambiguous. This CDR3 is 14 amino acids long. In germline, CDR1 is LGHDT, CDR2 YNNKEL (reference sequence). The V gene lost 4 bases and the J gene lost 6 bases, with 13 bases spanning the gap. The CDR3 is CASSPLTPGNEQFF. The CDR3 nucleotides read TGTGCCAGCAGCCCATTAACCCCGGGCAATGAGCAGTTCTTC.

CDR3 residues: CASSRGRMGLAGGSYNEQFF. CDR3 DNA sequence: TGCGCCAGCAGCCGGGGGAGAATGGGACTAGCGGGAGGATCCTACAATGAGCAGTTCTTC. The chain has TRBV4-1 and TRBJ2-1; 15 bases map to TRBD2. This CDR3 region has 20 residues. The trim removed 4 bases at V and 1 base at J, leaving 11 bases unmatched. Germline V gene sequence: CDR1 MGHRA, CDR2 YSYEKL.

The chain uses TRBV3-1 (or the pseudogene TRBV3-2) and TRBJ2-1, with 7 bases that match TRBD2. V gave up 2 bases and J gave up 5 bases; unmatched junction bases: 9. Germline CDR1 is LGHDT and CDR2 is YNNKEL (reference sequence). The CDR3 length is 16 residues. CDR3 DNA: TGTGCCAGCAGCCAATTTAGGGCGGGAGTCGACAATGAGCAGTTCTTC. Encoded protein: CASSQFRAGVDNEQFF.